The 9 T cell receptor beta chains listed next were all sequenced from one sample in a study of blood T cells in healthy people across ages. A second roughly 6 to 11 cycle PCR used barcoded and J-beta primers. One entry per CDR3 protein, called by TCRdb with MiXCR from the 5' RACE reads. The table has around 1,600,000 distinct CDR3 sequences, roughly two fifths seen once; the top ten hold 4%. The sequenced sample was blood. These receptors came from a woman younger than 35 in good health.

A few counts support this clonotype. This chain connects TRBV11-3 to TRBJ2-1; 10 bases map to TRBD2. Trimming at V came to 5 bases and at J to 7 bases, leaving 8 bases not matched to a gene. The germline V gene has CDR1 SGHNT and CDR2 YENEEA. The CDR3 consists of 15 residues. This CDR3 is CASSQGTSGENEQFF. In DNA form, the CDR3 reads TGTGCCAGCAGCCAGGGCACTAGCGGGGAAAATGAGCAGTTCTTC.

This clonotype was seen only a few times. The rearrangement links TRBV12-5 to TRBJ2-3, with 8 bases identical to TRBD2. Germline CDR1 LGHNT, CDR2 FRNRAP. The CDR3 runs 15 residues. V dropped 5 bases and J dropped 0; count of bases not matched to a gene: 4. The DNA of the CDR3 is TGTGCTAGTGGTCCGGGGGGGGTTAGCACAGATACGCAGTATTTT. As protein: CASGPGGVSTDTQYF.

This clonotype was counted a few times. This rearrangement joins TRBV2 to TRBJ2-1; no definite D call. CDR1 and CDR2 from the germline V gene are SNHLY and FYNNEI. Between the trimmed V and J ends, which lost 4 bases and 7 bases, there was a span of 11 bases. The CDR3 consists of 13 residues. The CDR3 DNA follows: TGTGCCAGCAGTGTCTCAGGCATGAATGAGCAGTTCTTC. It is translated as CASSVSGMNEQFF.

In this sample, this clonotype turned up a few times. The V and J genes are TRBV7-2 and TRBJ2-1; 7 positions agree with TRBD1. The CDR3 has 14 amino acids. Looked up from germline, CDR1 is SGHTA and CDR2 is FQGNSA. Trimming removed 5 bases from V and 6 bases from J; junction bases left unmatched: 7. In nucleotides, the CDR3 is TGTGCCAGCAGCGACTCGACAGGGCTCAATGAGCAGTTCTTC. Protein sequence: CASSDSTGLNEQFF.

This chain joins TRBV29-1 and TRBJ1-1; the D is unclear. This CDR3 spans 10 amino acids. V dropped 6 bases and J dropped 5 bases, with 7 bases sitting between them. Per the germline V gene, CDR1 is SQVTM and CDR2 is ANQGSEA. CDR3 coding DNA: TGCAGCGTGGCGGGAACTGAAGCTTTCTTT. It translates to CSVAGTEAFF.

V usage is TRBV9 and J usage is TRBJ2-3; a possible D gene is TRBD2 (5 bases). The V end lost 2 bases, the J end lost 5 bases, and 12 bases lay between the germline ends. This CDR3 region has 14 residues. CDR1 SGDLS and CDR2 YYNGEE come from the germline V gene. The CDR3 sequence is CASSVLANGDTQYF. For the CDR3, the DNA is TGTGCCAGCAGCGTTCTAGCAAACGGAGATACGCAGTATTTT.

As regards this clonotype: At one of its ends the junction is not consistent with the germline gene, which may arise from a read error. V is TRBV6-6 and J is TRBJ1-2, with D possibly being TRBD1 (6 bases). The CDR3 consists of 13 residues. From germline, CDR1 is MNHNY and CDR2 SVGAGI (reference sequence). CDR3: CASSDEGDYDYTF. CDR3 bases: TGTGCCAGCAGTGACGAGGGGGACTATGACTACACCTTC.

A few counts support this clonotype. V is TRBV6-1 and J is TRBJ1-2, with no clear D. Between the trimmed V and J ends, which lost 8 bases and 2 bases, there was a span of 12 bases. The CDR3 has 13 residues. The V gene's germline CDR1 is MNHNS and CDR2 SASEGT. The CDR3 protein is CASANTENYGYTF. The CDR3 coding sequence is TGTGCCAGCGCCAATACGGAGAACTATGGCTACACCTTC.

This clonotype occurred once. Just one base apart from a much larger clone, this may be a read error. The chain couples TRBV11-2 to TRBJ2-1, with D hard to call. Germline V gene data show CDR1 as SGHAT and CDR2 as FQNNGV. Trimming pared 0 bases from V and 3 bases from J, leaving 6 bases between. The CDR3 is 14 amino acids. The DNA of the CDR3 is TGTGCCAGCAGCTTAGAAGACCTCTACAATGAGCAGTTCTTC. It yields the protein CASSLEDLYNEQFF.